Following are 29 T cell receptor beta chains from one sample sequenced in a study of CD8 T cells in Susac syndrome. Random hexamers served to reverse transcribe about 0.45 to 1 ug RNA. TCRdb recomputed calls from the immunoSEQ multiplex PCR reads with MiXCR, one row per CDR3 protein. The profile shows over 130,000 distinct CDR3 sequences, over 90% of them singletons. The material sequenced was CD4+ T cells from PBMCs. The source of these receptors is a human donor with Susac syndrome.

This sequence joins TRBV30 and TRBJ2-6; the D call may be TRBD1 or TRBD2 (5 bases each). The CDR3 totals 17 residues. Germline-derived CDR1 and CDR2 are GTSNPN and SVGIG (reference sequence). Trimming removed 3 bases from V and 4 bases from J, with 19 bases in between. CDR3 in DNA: TGTGCCTGGAGCCCTCTAGGTGTGGGGACCGGGGCCAACGTCCTGACTTTC. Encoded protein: CAWSPLGVGTGANVLTF.

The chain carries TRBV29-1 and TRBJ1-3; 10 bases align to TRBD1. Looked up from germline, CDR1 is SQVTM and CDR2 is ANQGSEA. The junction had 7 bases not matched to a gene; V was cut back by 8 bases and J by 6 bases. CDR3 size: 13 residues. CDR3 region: CSIRQGAENTIYF. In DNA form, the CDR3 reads TGCAGCATACGACAGGGGGCAGAAAACACCATATATTTT.

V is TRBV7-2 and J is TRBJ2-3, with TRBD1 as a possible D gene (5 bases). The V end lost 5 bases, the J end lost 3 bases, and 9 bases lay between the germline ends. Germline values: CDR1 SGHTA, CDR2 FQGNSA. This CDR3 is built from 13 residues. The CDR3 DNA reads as TGTGCCAGCAGCCTAGGGGCTACAGATACGCAGTATTTT. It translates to CASSLGATDTQYF. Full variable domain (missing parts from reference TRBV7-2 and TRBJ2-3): GAGVSQSPSNKVTEKGKDVELRCDPISGHTALYWYRQSLGQGLEFLIYFQGNSAPDKSGLPSDRFSAERTGGSVSTLTIQRTQQEDSAVYLCASSLGATDTQYFGPGTRLTVL.

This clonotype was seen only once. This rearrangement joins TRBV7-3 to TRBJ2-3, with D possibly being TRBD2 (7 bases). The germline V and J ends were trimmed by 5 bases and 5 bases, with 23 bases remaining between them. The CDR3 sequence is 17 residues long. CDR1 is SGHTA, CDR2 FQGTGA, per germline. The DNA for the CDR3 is TGTGCCAGCAGCCCCAGGGGCGGGCGGGAGTTTAAAGATACGCAGTATTTT. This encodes CASSPRGGREFKDTQYF.

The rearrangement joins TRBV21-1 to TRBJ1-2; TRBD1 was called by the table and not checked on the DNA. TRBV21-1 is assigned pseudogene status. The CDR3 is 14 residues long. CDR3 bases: TGTGCCAGGAAAGCAGGGCAGAGCAACTATGGCTACACCTTC. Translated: CARKAGQSNYGYTF.

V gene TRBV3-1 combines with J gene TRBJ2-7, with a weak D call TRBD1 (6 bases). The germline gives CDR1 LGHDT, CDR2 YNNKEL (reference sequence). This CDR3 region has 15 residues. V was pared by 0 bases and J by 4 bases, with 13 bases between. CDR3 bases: TGTGCCAGCAGCCAAGATCAAACAGGGTTTTACGAGCAGTACTTC. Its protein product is CASSQDQTGFYEQYF.

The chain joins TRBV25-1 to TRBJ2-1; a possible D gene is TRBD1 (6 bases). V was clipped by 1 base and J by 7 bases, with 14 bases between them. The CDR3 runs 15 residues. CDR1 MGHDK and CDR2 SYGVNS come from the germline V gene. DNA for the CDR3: TGTGCCAGCAGTGAATTAAATGGACAGACGAATGAGCAGTTCTTC. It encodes CASSELNGQTNEQFF.

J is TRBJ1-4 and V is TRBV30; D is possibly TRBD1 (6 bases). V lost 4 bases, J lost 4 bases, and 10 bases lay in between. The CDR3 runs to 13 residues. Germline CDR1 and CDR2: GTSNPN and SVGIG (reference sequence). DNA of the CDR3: TGTGCCTGGAACCGGGACATTAATGAAAAACTGTTTTTT. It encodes CAWNRDINEKLFF.

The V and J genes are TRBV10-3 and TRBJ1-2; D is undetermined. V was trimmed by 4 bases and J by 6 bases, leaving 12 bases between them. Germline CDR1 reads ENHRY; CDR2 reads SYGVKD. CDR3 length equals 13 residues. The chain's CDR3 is CAISAASPNGYTF. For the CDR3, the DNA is TGTGCCATCAGTGCCGCCAGTCCGAATGGCTACACCTTC.

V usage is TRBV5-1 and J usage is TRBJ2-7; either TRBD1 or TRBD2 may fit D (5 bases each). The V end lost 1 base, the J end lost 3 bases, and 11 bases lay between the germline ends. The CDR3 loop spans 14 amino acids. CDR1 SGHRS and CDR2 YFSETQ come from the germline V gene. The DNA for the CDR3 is TGCGCCAGCAGCTTGATTCCAGGGAGCTACGAGCAGTACTTC. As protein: CASSLIPGSYEQYF.

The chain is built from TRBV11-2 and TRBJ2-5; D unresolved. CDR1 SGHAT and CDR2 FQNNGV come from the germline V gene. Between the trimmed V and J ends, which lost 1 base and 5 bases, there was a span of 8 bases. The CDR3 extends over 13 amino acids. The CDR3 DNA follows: TGTGCCAGCAGCTTAGGATCTGCGGAGACCCAGTACTTC. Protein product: CASSLGSAETQYF.

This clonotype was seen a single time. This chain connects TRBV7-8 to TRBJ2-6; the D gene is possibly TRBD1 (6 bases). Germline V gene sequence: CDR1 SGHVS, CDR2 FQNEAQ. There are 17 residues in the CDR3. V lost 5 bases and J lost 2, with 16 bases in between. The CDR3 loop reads CASSRNRRDTGANVLTF. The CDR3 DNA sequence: TGTGCCAGCAGCCGCAACCGTCGGGACACTGGGGCCAACGTCCTGACTTTC.

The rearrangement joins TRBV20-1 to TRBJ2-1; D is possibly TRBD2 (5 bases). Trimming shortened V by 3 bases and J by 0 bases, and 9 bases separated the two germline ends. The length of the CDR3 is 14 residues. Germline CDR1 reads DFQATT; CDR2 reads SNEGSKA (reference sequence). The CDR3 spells CSARDLSSYNEQFF. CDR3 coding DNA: TGCAGTGCTAGGGACTTAAGCTCCTACAATGAGCAGTTCTTC.

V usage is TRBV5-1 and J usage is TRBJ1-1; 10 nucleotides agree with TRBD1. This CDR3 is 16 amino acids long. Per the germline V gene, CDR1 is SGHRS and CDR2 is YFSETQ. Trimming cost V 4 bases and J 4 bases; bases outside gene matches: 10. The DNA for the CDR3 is TGCGCCAGCAGCCGTGGGGACAGGGGATCCGGCACTGAAGCTTTCTTT. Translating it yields CASSRGDRGSGTEAFF.

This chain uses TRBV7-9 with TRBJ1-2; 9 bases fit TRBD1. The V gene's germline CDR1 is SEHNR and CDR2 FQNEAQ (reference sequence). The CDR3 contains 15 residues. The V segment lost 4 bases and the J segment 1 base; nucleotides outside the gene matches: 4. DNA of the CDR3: TGTGCCAGCAGCTCATTGGGACAGGGTAACTATGGCTACACCTTC. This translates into CASSSLGQGNYGYTF.

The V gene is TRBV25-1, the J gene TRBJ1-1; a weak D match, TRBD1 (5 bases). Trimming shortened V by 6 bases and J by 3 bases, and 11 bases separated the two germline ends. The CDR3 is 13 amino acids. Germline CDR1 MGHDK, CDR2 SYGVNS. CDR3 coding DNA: TGTGCCAGCAGGGTTGGGGGGTACACTGAAGCTTTCTTT. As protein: CASRVGGYTEAFF.

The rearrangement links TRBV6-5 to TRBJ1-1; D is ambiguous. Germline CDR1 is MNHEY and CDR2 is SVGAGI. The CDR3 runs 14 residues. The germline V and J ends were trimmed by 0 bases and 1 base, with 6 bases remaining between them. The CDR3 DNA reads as TGTGCCAGCAGTTACTCGAACAGGAACACTGAAGCTTTCTTT. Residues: CASSYSNRNTEAFF.

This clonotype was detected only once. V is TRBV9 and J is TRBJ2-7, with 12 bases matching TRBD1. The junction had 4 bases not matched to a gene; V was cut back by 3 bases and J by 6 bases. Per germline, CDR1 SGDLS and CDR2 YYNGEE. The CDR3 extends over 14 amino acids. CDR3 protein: CASSDPGQGAEQYF. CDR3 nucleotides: TGTGCCAGCAGCGATCCGGGACAGGGGGCCGAGCAGTACTTC.

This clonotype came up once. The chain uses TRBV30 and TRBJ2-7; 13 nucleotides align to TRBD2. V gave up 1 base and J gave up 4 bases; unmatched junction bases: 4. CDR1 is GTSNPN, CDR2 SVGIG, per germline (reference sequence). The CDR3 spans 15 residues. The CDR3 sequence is CAWSGTSGSLYEQYF. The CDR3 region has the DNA TGTGCCTGGAGTGGGACTAGCGGGAGTTTGTACGAGCAGTACTTC.

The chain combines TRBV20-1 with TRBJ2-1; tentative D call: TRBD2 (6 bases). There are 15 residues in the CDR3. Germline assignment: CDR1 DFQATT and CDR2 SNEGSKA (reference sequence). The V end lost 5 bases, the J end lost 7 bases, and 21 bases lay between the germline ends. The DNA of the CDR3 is TGCAGTGCTTATCAGGCGGCGGGAATGGGAAATGAGCAGTTCTTC. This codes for CSAYQAAGMGNEQFF.

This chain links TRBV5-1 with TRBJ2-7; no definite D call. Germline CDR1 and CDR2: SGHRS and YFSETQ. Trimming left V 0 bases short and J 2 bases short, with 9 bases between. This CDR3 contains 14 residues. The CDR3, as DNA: TGCGCCAGCAGCTTGGGCGATAGCCCCTACGAGCAGTACTTC. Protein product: CASSLGDSPYEQYF. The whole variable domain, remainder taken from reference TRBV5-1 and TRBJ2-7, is KAGVTQTPRYLIKTRGQQVTLSCSPISGHRSVSWYQQTPGQGLQFLFEYFSETQRNKGNFPGRFSGRQFSNSRSEMNVSTLELGDSALYLCASSLGDSPYEQYFGPGTRLTVT.

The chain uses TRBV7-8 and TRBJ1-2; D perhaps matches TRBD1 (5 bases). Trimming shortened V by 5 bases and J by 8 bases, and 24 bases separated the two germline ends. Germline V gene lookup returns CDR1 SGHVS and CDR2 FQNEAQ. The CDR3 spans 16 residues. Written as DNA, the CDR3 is TGTGCCAGCAGCGGGAGCCGGTTTAGGGGAAGGGGCGGCTACACCTTC. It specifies CASSGSRFRGRGGYTF.

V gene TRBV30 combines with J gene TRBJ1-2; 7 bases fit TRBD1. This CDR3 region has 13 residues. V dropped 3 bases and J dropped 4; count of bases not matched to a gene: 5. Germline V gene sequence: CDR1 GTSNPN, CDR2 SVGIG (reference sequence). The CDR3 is CAWRPGQSYGYTF. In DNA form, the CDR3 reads TGTGCCTGGAGACCGGGACAGAGCTATGGCTACACCTTC.

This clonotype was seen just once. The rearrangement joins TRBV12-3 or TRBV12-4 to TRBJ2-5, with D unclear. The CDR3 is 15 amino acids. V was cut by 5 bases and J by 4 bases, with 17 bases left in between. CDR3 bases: TGTGCCAGCAGTCACAGCCGGTCCGTGGGAGAGACCCAGTACTTC. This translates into CASSHSRSVGETQYF.

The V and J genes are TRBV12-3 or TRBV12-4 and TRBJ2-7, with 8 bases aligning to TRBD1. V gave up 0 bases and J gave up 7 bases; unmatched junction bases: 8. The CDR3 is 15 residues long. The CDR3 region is CASSLAKQGALEQYF. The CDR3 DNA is TGTGCCAGCAGTTTAGCGAAGCAGGGGGCGCTTGAGCAGTACTTC.

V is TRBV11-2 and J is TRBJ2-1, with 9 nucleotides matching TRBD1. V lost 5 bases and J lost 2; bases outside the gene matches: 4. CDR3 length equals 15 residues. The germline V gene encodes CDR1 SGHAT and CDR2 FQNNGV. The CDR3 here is CASSPRQGAYNEQFF. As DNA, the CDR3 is TGTGCCAGCAGCCCGCGACAGGGGGCCTACAATGAGCAGTTCTTC.

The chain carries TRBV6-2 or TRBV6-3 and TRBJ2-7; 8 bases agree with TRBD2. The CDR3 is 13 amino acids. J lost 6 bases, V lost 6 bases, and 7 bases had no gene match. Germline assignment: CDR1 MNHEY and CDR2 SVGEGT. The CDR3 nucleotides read TGTGCCAGCAGAGAGACTAGCGCTCGCGAGCAGTACTTC. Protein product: CASRETSAREQYF.

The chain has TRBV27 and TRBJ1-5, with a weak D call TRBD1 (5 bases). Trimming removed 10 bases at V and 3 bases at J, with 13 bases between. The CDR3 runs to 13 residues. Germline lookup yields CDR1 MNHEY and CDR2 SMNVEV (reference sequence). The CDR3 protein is CATGGGPNQPQHF. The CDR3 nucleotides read TGTGCCACGGGGGGAGGGCCCAATCAGCCCCAGCATTTT.

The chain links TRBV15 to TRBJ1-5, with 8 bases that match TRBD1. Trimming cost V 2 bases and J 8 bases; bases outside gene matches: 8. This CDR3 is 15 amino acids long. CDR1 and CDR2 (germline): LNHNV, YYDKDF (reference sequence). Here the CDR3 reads CATSRFPRGQEPQHF. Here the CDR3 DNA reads TGTGCCACCAGCAGATTCCCCAGGGGGCAAGAGCCCCAGCATTTT.